The 31 T cell receptor beta chains given below trace back to one sample, sequenced in a study of OX40 agonist ivuxolimab in advanced cancers. The data were produced by immunoSEQ multiplex PCR, yet TCRdb's version contains in-frame clones alone and is incomplete. This table holds tens of thousands of clones, about 90% found once. This specimen was CD4+ or CD8+ T cells sorted from blood, taken in a trial of the OX40 agonist ivuxolimab. The origin of the receptors is an adult with an advanced solid tumor such as melanoma, head and neck, liver or kidney cancer.

This chain joins TRBV30 and TRBJ1-1; no clear D. The germline CDR1 and CDR2 sequences are GTSNPN and SVGIG (reference sequence). Trimming took 4 bases from V and 0 from J, leaving 9 bases between them. The CDR3 spans 13 residues. The CDR3 DNA reads as TGTGCCTGGAATCAGCAGGTGAACACTGAAGCTTTCTTT. As protein: CAWNQQVNTEAFF.

The chain recombines TRBV7-9 with TRBJ2-3, with unresolved D. V lost 4 bases and J lost 1, with 9 bases in between. Germline V CDR1 and CDR2: SEHNR, FQNEAQ (reference sequence). The CDR3 sequence is 14 residues long. The CDR3 region is CASSSPLRTDTQYF. CDR3 sequence (DNA): TGTGCCAGCAGCTCCCCCTTACGCACAGATACGCAGTATTTT.

The chain links TRBV4-1 to TRBJ2-2; no clear D. This CDR3 spans 15 amino acids. The germline V and J ends were trimmed by 2 bases and 3 bases, with 10 bases remaining between them. Germline assignment: CDR1 MGHRA and CDR2 YSYEKL. This CDR3 reads CASSQILSDTGELFF. The CDR3 DNA follows: TGCGCCAGCAGCCAAATCTTATCCGACACCGGGGAGCTGTTTTTT.

The chain combines TRBV27 with TRBJ1-5; unclear D gene. The V end was cut by 8 bases, the J end by 3 bases, with 20 bases between. The CDR3 has 16 residues. Germline loops: CDR1 MNHEY, CDR2 SMNVEV (reference sequence). The CDR3 sequence: CASRETFFSVNQPQHF. The CDR3 DNA reads TGTGCCAGCCGGGAGACATTCTTCTCGGTCAATCAGCCCCAGCATTTT.

The J gene is TRBJ1-1, the V gene TRBV2; possible D gene TRBD1, 5 bases. The V gene lost 7 bases and the J gene lost 1 base, with 10 bases spanning the gap. CDR1 is SNHLY, CDR2 FYNNEI, per germline. This CDR3 is built from 13 residues. CDR3 sequence (DNA): TGTGCCAGCAAGAAAGGGACGAACACTGAAGCTTTCTTT. It is translated as CASKKGTNTEAFF.

Concerning this clone itself: At one of its ends the junction is not consistent with the germline gene, which may arise from a read error. The rearrangement joins TRBV10-3 to TRBJ2-5; TRBD1 agrees at 10 bases. Germline values: CDR1 ENHRY, CDR2 SYGVKD. This CDR3 spans 14 amino acids. CDR3 protein: CAIGETGGLQTQYF. The CDR3 DNA sequence: TGTGCCATCGGTGAGACAGGGGGCTTGCAGACCCAGTACTTC.

The V call is TRBV7-8, the J call TRBJ1-4; 10 nucleotides agree with TRBD1. Germline V gene sequence: CDR1 SGHVS, CDR2 FQNEAQ. The CDR3 runs 19 residues. V trimming: 2 bases; J trimming: 3 bases; junction bases outside the gene matches: 12. The CDR3, as DNA: TGTGCCAGCAGCTTACACCGGGACAGGGGACCTTCTTCTAATGAAAAACTGTTTTTT. This encodes CASSLHRDRGPSSNEKLFF.

The chain is built from TRBV7-9 and TRBJ2-1, with D perhaps assigned TRBD1 or TRBD2 (5 bases each). This CDR3 spans 16 amino acids. Trimming took off 1 base at V and 6 bases at J, with 16 bases between the two ends. Germline CDR1 reads SEHNR; CDR2 reads FQNEAQ (reference sequence). The DNA for the CDR3 is TGTGCCAGCAGCTTAGGAGGGGTCGGTACCACCAATGAGCAGTTCTTC. Amino acids: CASSLGGVGTTNEQFF.

The CDR3 DNA sequence: TGTGCCAGCAGCTCGGGGCTTGGAAACACCATATATTTT. Amino acid sequence: CASSSGLGNTIYF. The V call is TRBV27, the J call TRBJ1-3, with a possible D match to TRBD1 (5 bases). CDR1 MNHEY and CDR2 SMNVEV come from the germline V gene (reference sequence). V was clipped by 6 bases and J by 3 bases, with 9 bases between them. This CDR3 spans 13 amino acids.

V and J are TRBV7-8 and TRBJ1-1; D is uncertain. Trimming took off 3 bases at V and 7 bases at J, with 9 bases between the two ends. Germline CDR1 SGHVS, CDR2 FQNEAQ. This CDR3 is built from 12 residues. The CDR3 region has the DNA TGTGCCAGCAGCTTCGGACCGCTTGAAGCTTTCTTT. Translation: CASSFGPLEAFF.

The rearrangement joins TRBV7-3 to TRBJ2-2, with a tentative D call TRBD2 (6 bases). The CDR3 covers 15 residues. V was shortened by 3 bases and J by 2 bases, with 10 bases between the two germline ends. The V gene's germline CDR1 is SGHTA and CDR2 FQGTGA. CDR3 nucleotide sequence: TGTGCCAGCAGCTTGGGACTCCTCAACACCGGGGAGCTGTTTTTT. This gives the protein CASSLGLLNTGELFF. The complete variable domain, with remaining parts taken from reference TRBV7-3 and TRBJ2-2, reads GAGVSQTPSNKVTEKGKYVELRCDPISGHTALYWYRQSLGQGPEFLIYFQGTGAADDSGLPNDRFFAVRPEGSVSTLKIQRTERGDSAVYLCASSLGLLNTGELFFGEGSRLTVL.

This clone was observed a single time. This chain connects TRBV27 to TRBJ2-7, with 8 positions matching TRBD1. Germline loops: CDR1 MNHEY, CDR2 SMNVEV (reference sequence). This CDR3 comprises 14 residues. Trimming took 0 bases from V and 5 from J; bases not matched to a gene: 3. As DNA, the CDR3 is TGTGCCAGCAGTTTATCAACAGGGGGACACGAGCAGTACTTC. Translation gives CASSLSTGGHEQYF.

This clone was found once. This chain uses TRBV30 with TRBJ2-1; D is possibly TRBD2 (5 bases). The V gene lost 2 bases and the J gene lost 8 bases, with 10 bases spanning the gap. Per the germline V gene, CDR1 is GTSNPN and CDR2 is SVGIG (reference sequence). The CDR3 length is 12 residues. The CDR3, as DNA: TGTGCCTGGAGTCCCGCCGGGGATGAGCAGTTCTTC. Amino acid sequence: CAWSPAGDEQFF.

The gene calls are TRBV5-4 and TRBJ1-2; a possible D gene is TRBD1 (5 bases). Germline V CDR1 and CDR2: SGHNT, YYREEE (reference sequence). The V gene lost 0 bases and the J gene lost 5 bases, with 11 bases spanning the gap. The CDR3 is made up of 14 amino acids. CDR3 loop: CASSLEGTGYGYTF. CDR3 bases: TGTGCCAGCAGCTTGGAGGGGACGGGGTATGGCTACACCTTC. Combining the CDR3 with reference TRBV5-4 and TRBJ1-2 gives the whole variable domain ETGVTQSPTHLIKTRGQQVTLRCSSQSGHNTVSWYQQALGQGPQFIFQYYREEENGRGNFPPRFSGLQFPNYSSELNVNALELDDSALYLCASSLEGTGYGYTFGSGTRLTVV.

CDR3 sequence (DNA): TGTGCCAGCAACCATCTAGAGGCCTGGGAGACCCAGTACTTC. It encodes CASNHLEAWETQYF. This chain links TRBV6-6 with TRBJ2-5; D uncertain. V was cut by 7 bases and J by 5 bases, with 17 bases left in between. Germline V CDR1 and CDR2: MNHNY, SVGAGI (reference sequence). CDR3 length equals 14 residues.

A word on this clone: Other nucleotide sequences in the sample specify the same CDR3. The CDR3 reads CASSPGQGITEAFF. DNA for the CDR3: TGTGCCAGCAGCCCCGGACAGGGGATTACGGAAGCTTTCTTT. The V and J genes are TRBV7-3 and TRBJ1-1; 9 positions match TRBD1. V lost 5 bases, J lost 8 bases, and 9 bases stayed unmatched. The CDR3 has 14 residues. CDR1 SGHTA and CDR2 FQGTGA come from the germline V gene.

CDR3 amino acids: CASPPAGMDYGYTF. The CDR3 DNA sequence: TGCGCCAGCCCACCGGCAGGGATGGACTATGGCTACACCTTC. The J gene is TRBJ1-2, the V gene TRBV5-1, with D possibly matching TRBD1 (5 bases). V lost 7 bases and J lost 3, with 16 bases in between. This CDR3 contains 14 residues. Germline-derived CDR1 and CDR2 are SGHRS and YFSETQ.

This chain links TRBV27 with TRBJ1-1; the D gene is possibly TRBD1 (6 bases). The CDR3 totals 15 residues. Germline V gene sequence: CDR1 MNHEY, CDR2 SMNVEV (reference sequence). The V end lost 6 bases, the J end lost 5 bases, and 19 bases lay between the germline ends. The CDR3 is CASRRGTSGRTEAFF. The CDR3 DNA is TGTGCCAGCAGGAGGGGGACCTCAGGGAGGACTGAAGCTTTCTTT.

The chain couples TRBV29-1 to TRBJ1-2; TRBD1 matches at 8 bases. This CDR3 is 19 amino acids long. Per germline, CDR1 SQVTM and CDR2 ANQGSEA. After removal of 0 bases from V and 3 bases from J, the junction contained 18 bases not matched to a gene. This CDR3 reads CSVEDLADRAREVDYGYTF. CDR3 bases: TGCAGCGTTGAAGATCTAGCGGACAGGGCGCGAGAGGTTGACTATGGCTACACCTTC.

The chain is built from TRBV5-6 and TRBJ1-5, with a tentative D call TRBD1 (5 bases). The V and J ends lost 3 bases and 5 bases respectively, with 9 bases between them. Per the germline V gene, CDR1 is SGHDT and CDR2 is YYEEEE. The CDR3 contains 13 residues. CDR3 nucleotides: TGTGCCAGCAGCTATGGGACCCATCAGCCCCAGCATTTT. Amino acids: CASSYGTHQPQHF.

The rearrangement joins TRBV4-1 to TRBJ1-1; D unclear. V dropped 0 bases and J dropped 8 bases, with 13 bases sitting between them. The CDR3 consists of 14 residues. The V gene's germline CDR1 is MGHRA and CDR2 YSYEKL. CDR3 sequence reads: CASSQDVLNSEAFF. The CDR3 DNA reads as TGCGCCAGCAGCCAAGACGTTCTCAACTCAGAAGCTTTCTTT.

Note on this clone: The sample has other DNA sequences that encode this CDR3 too. This chain uses TRBV6-5 with TRBJ1-1; D may be TRBD1 (6 bases). With 5 bases removed from V and 0 bases from J, the gap between germline ends came to 10 bases. The CDR3 sequence is 14 residues long. Germline CDR1 reads MNHEY; CDR2 reads SVGAGI. CDR3 protein: CASSQTGLNTEAFF. Here the CDR3 DNA reads TGTGCCAGCAGTCAAACAGGGCTGAACACTGAAGCTTTCTTT.

This clone appeared once. J is TRBJ2-6 and V is TRBV7-8, with D unresolved. Trimming shortened V by 4 bases and J by 5 bases, and 18 bases separated the two germline ends. Germline CDR1 and CDR2: SGHVS and FQNEAQ. The CDR3 totals 17 residues. The CDR3 is CASSYNIPQSRANVLTF. The CDR3 DNA reads TGTGCCAGCAGCTACAATATCCCACAAAGTCGGGCCAACGTCCTGACTTTC.

Concerning this clone: The same CDR3 arises from other DNA sequences in this sample as well. The rearrangement uses TRBV2 and TRBJ1-1, with a weak D call TRBD1 (5 bases). Germline V CDR1 and CDR2: SNHLY, FYNNEI. The germline V and J ends were trimmed by 0 bases and 1 base, with 9 bases remaining between them. The CDR3 covers 15 residues. CDR3 in DNA: TGTGCCAGCAGTGAAGCGGGCCAGGGGAACACTGAAGCTTTCTTT. Protein sequence: CASSEAGQGNTEAFF.

The chain joins TRBV4-1 to TRBJ2-5, with D hard to call. Trimming pared 1 base from V and 5 bases from J, leaving 8 bases between. The CDR3 spans 13 residues. The germline CDR1 and CDR2 sequences are MGHRA and YSYEKL. The CDR3 coding sequence is TGCGCCAGCAGCCAAGTTTCCGCTGAGACCCAGTACTTC. Its protein is CASSQVSAETQYF.

The chain has TRBV15 and TRBJ2-3; D may be TRBD1 or TRBD2 (5 bases each). CDR3 length: 14 amino acids. Per germline, CDR1 LNHNV and CDR2 YYDKDF (reference sequence). Trimming removed 1 base from V and 4 bases from J, with 9 bases in between. CDR3 nucleotides: TGTGCCACCAGCAGAGGCCGGGACGCAGATACGCAGTATTTT. It specifies CATSRGRDADTQYF.

This sequence joins TRBV9 and TRBJ1-1; 8 bases are a match to TRBD1. Trimming cost V 3 bases and J 4 bases; bases outside gene matches: 8. The CDR3 contains 15 residues. CDR1 is SGDLS, CDR2 YYNGEE, per germline. CDR3 nucleotides: TGTGCCAGCAGCGCGGACAGGGTCGGGGGCACTGAAGCTTTCTTT. This encodes CASSADRVGGTEAFF.

The chain is built from TRBV9 and TRBJ2-1; D is possibly TRBD1 (5 bases). Deletions cut 0 bases from V and 1 base from J, with 11 bases between. Germline V gives CDR1 SGDLS, CDR2 YYNGEE. The length of the CDR3 is 16 residues. The CDR3 protein is CASSVGKGFSYNEQFF. The CDR3 DNA reads as TGTGCCAGCAGCGTAGGAAAGGGGTTTTCCTACAATGAGCAGTTCTTC.

V and J are TRBV7-3 and TRBJ2-1; D remains ambiguous. The CDR3 loop spans 14 amino acids. CDR1 and CDR2 (germline): SGHTA, FQGTGA. Trimming shortened V by 5 bases and J by 10 bases, and 18 bases separated the two germline ends. The CDR3: CASSNDGIAPEQFF. CDR3 nucleotide sequence: TGTGCCAGCAGCAACGACGGAATCGCACCAGAGCAGTTCTTC.

This chain connects TRBV4-1 to TRBJ2-2; tentative D call: TRBD2 (5 bases). The CDR3 spans 15 residues. The germline V and J ends were trimmed by 3 bases and 6 bases, with 14 bases remaining between them. Looked up from germline, CDR1 is MGHRA and CDR2 is YSYEKL. The CDR3 DNA is TGCGCCAGCAGCCATAGCGTGGATGTGTCCGGGGAGCTGTTTTTT. It codes for CASSHSVDVSGELFF.

The V call is TRBV19, the J call TRBJ1-4, with 11 bases that match TRBD1. After removal of 6 bases from V and 0 bases from J, the junction contained 6 bases not matched to a gene. This CDR3 comprises 17 residues. CDR1 is LNHDA and CDR2 is SQIVND in the germline V gene (reference sequence). The CDR3 DNA reads as TGTGCCAGTAGAGTCAGGACAGGGGGCGCAACTAATGAAAAACTGTTTTTT. Translating gives CASRVRTGGATNEKLFF.